This T cell receptor beta chain is from a study of T cell responses to AZD1222 COVID-19 vaccine (dated by TCRdb to the early 2020s). About the full investigation: AZD1222 recipients with second doses at about 4 weeks or about 12 weeks were pooled, because spike-specific TCR depth and breadth did not differ between schedules. A total of 233 trial participants underwent TCR sequencing, of whom 207 had received two doses of AZD1222 and some 25 had received two doses of the MenACWY control vaccine. Enrollment into the trials was organized by age into subgroups of 18-55, 56-69 and 70-plus years, and those subgroups contained roughly 150, 30 and 60 TCR-sequenced participants, respectively. Summary of the overall study and its limitations: Because no day 14 peak-response samples were available, repertoires were characterized only after the peak T cell response. In the small 56-69-year group, the increase in depth fell short of significance, most likely because of low power. Nearly half of unique spike-specific TCRs reportedly recognized epitopes outside regions mutated in the B.1.351 and B.1.1.7 variants. Participants were mostly white British and included more females than males, and it was suggested by the authors that clonal diversity may have been underestimated. Only a handful of AZD1222 recipients were SARS-CoV-2 seropositive at baseline, limiting conclusions about previously exposed vaccinees. The vaccine-associated CD4 TCRs covered the entire spike protein, and the dominant responses fell in regions 160-218 and 743-854. After two AZD1222 doses, spike-specific TCR breadth and depth were significantly higher than at day 0 and than in MenACWY recipients.

Reading the label with the study, this specimen's time point is: baseline before first vaccination. Samples from vaccinated people were obtained from the UK trials COV001 and COV002, which included a single-blind randomized controlled phase 2/3 trial of AZD1222 (ChAdOx1 nCoV-19) in healthy adults. Trial participant PBMC samples were collected at day 0 and day 28 after the second dose for TCRbeta chain sequencing. The CDR3 regions of human TCRbeta chains were analyzed by immunosequencing. On the authors' methods: Repertoire TCRs were checked for matches against a reference library of SARS-CoV-2-specific TCRs that had been generated using the MIRA antigen-specificity platform. Breadth meant the fraction of unique TCRs that were SARS-CoV-2-associated, whereas depth meant the fraction of total T cells that were SARS-CoV-2-associated. Using the MIRA data, each spike-specific TCR was assigned both to the spike region to which the TCR was reactive and to a CD4 or CD8 class. Log10-transformed breadth and depth values were compared by one-way ANOVA with Sidak's multiple comparisons tests. TCRdb mirrors the immuneACCESS table, restricted to in-frame sequences. Some clones are absent from its copies; in checked studies, under half trace to an unresolved V gene, and the reason for the others is unknown. From that table come the V and J calls and clone size; the DNA was used to work out D and trimming. The sample has 100,000 or so clones on record, about 86% of them singletons. The ten largest clones take up approximately 1.3% of the sample.

Relative to germline, V is 2 bases shorter and J is 7 bases shorter, with 11 bases between their ends. From cysteine to phenylalanine, the CDR3 is 13 amino acids long. The sequence is cut down to CDR3 DNA, 39 bases in frame from base 1. Reading the germline V gene gives CDR1 MDHEN and CDR2 SYDVKM. Worth noting for this clone: The clone's antigen remains unknown. Base-call qualities are not available, and no considerably larger clone is one nucleotide away.

The material sequenced was peripheral blood, taken on day 0 of AZD1222 vaccination. The sequence links TRBV28 to TRBJ1-2, and possibly TRBD1, on 5 matching bases. This receptor was taken from an adult in good health. The nucleotide sequence is given as TGTGCCAGCAGTTTAGTGGCAGGGAGTGGCTACACCTTC. Its translation reads: CASSLVAGSGYTF.